This TCR beta chain was observed in a study of blood T cell repertoires in COVID-19. About the study: Samples representing acute and convalescent COVID-19 were sourced from the United States, Italy and Spain. PBMCs, B-cell-depleted T cells, or T cells provided the cDNA or gDNA that made up the material.

Original analysis: Estimation of nucleated cell counts relied on the amplification of reference gene primers. Data came from immunoSEQ multiplex PCR; TCRdb stores just in-frame clones and leaves some out. V and J calls and clone size are copied from that table; D and trimming were computed from the DNA. The table includes under 85,000 clones, 83% detected once. CDR3 length: 13 residues. Between the trimmed V and J ends, which lost 5 bases and 4 bases, there was a span of 12 bases. The germline CDR1 and CDR2 sequences are MDHEN and SYDVKM. The V gene is TRBV28, the J gene TRBJ2-7; weak D call: TRBD1 (6 bases). Input material: peripheral blood. The TCR sequence derives from a man aged 30 to 39 with COVID-19, enrolled during active disease. This CDR3 is CASSVTGPYEQYF. The CDR3 DNA follows: TGTGCCAGCAGTGTGACAGGACCATACGAGCAGTACTTC.